What follows are 14 T cell receptor beta chains derived from one specimen sequenced in a study of radiotherapy plus CTLA-4 blockade in lung cancer. Using immunoSEQ multiplex PCR, the repertoire was profiled, and TCRdb retains in-frame clones only, with some absent. The sample lists tens of thousands of clones; about 78% were seen once. The sample in question was peripheral blood, obtained from a patient treated with radiotherapy plus ipilimumab. These receptors originate from a human donor with non-small cell lung cancer that progressed on radiotherapy plus ipilimumab.

V and J are TRBV9 and TRBJ2-7; no clear D gene. Germline CDR1 reads SGDLS; CDR2 reads YYNGEE. CDR3 size: 13 residues. V lost 0 bases, J lost 3 bases, and 7 bases lay in between. CDR3 DNA: TGTGCCAGCAGCGTAGATACAGACTACGAGCAGTACTTC. Translated, it gives CASSVDTDYEQYF. Full variable domain (remainder filled in from reference TRBV9 and TRBJ2-7): DSGVTQTPKHLITATGQRVTLRCSPRSGDLSVYWYQQSLDQGLQFLIQYYNGEERAKGNILERFSAQQFPDLHSELNLSSLELGDSALYFCASSVDTDYEQYFGPGTRLTVT.

CDR3 amino acids: CASSQVAGASVRTQYF. CDR3 coding DNA: TGCGCCAGCAGCCAGGTAGCGGGGGCCTCAGTTCGGACGCAGTATTTT. The chain links TRBV4-3 to TRBJ2-3, with 9 bases aligning to TRBD2. V dropped 3 bases and J dropped 9; count of bases not matched to a gene: 13. CDR3 size: 16 residues. Germline loops: CDR1 LGHNA, CDR2 YSLEER.

The chain recombines TRBV10-1 with TRBJ1-1; D is perhaps TRBD1 (5 bases). V lost 8 bases, J lost 6 bases, and 16 bases lay in between. Germline-derived CDR1 and CDR2 are WNHNN and SYGVQD (reference sequence). This CDR3 is 13 amino acids long. CDR3 residues: CASARGRLAEAFF. In nucleotides, the CDR3 is TGCGCCAGCGCACGGGGCAGGCTAGCTGAAGCTTTCTTT.

The chain uses TRBV4-3 and TRBJ2-5, with 11 bases identical to TRBD1. Germline V gene lookup returns CDR1 LGHNA and CDR2 YSLEER. CDR3 length: 14 amino acids. Trimming took 4 bases from V and 7 from J; bases not matched to a gene: 5. The CDR3 loop is CASSPGQGARTQYF. As DNA, the CDR3 is TGCGCCAGCAGCCCCGGACAGGGGGCGAGGACCCAGTACTTC.

The rearrangement uses TRBV6-6 and TRBJ2-1; TRBD1 matches at 8 bases. Trimming at V came to 4 bases and at J to 9 bases, leaving 5 bases not matched to a gene. CDR1 MNHNY and CDR2 SVGAGI come from the germline V gene (reference sequence). The CDR3 loop spans 13 amino acids. CDR3 protein: CASSWGQGAEQFF. CDR3 nucleotides: TGTGCCAGCAGTTGGGGTCAGGGGGCTGAGCAGTTCTTC.

The chain is built from TRBV4-3 and TRBJ2-3; D might be TRBD1 (5 bases). V gave up 0 bases and J gave up 2 bases, with 15 bases separating them. CDR1 and CDR2 (germline): LGHNA, YSLEER. The CDR3 loop spans 17 amino acids. CDR3 sequence: CASSQEPPGSFTDTQYF. The CDR3 nucleotides read TGCGCCAGCAGCCAAGAACCGCCAGGGTCATTCACAGATACGCAGTATTTT.

This clone has just a few counts. This sequence joins TRBV11-2 and TRBJ1-4; TRBD1 aligns across 8 bases. Trimming removed 5 bases from V and 7 bases from J; junction bases left unmatched: 12. The CDR3 is 16 residues long. Germline V gene lookup returns CDR1 SGHAT and CDR2 FQNNGV. The chain's CDR3 is CASSTWTGTGGEKLFF. The CDR3 DNA reads TGTGCCAGCAGCACTTGGACAGGGACCGGTGGTGAAAAACTGTTTTTT.

This chain connects TRBV14 to TRBJ1-1; D remains unclear. Germline CDR1 SGHDN, CDR2 FVKESK. With 5 bases removed from V and 7 bases from J, the gap between germline ends came to 11 bases. The CDR3 consists of 12 residues. The CDR3 sequence: CASSSWGGEAFF. The CDR3 bases are TGTGCCAGCAGCAGTTGGGGAGGTGAAGCTTTCTTT.

This sequence joins TRBV5-8 and TRBJ1-1; 7 nucleotides agree with TRBD1. J lost 11 bases, V lost 4 bases, and 11 bases had no gene match. Germline V lookup: CDR1 SGHTS, CDR2 YDEGEE. This CDR3 spans 13 amino acids. The CDR3 sequence: CASSPTGRGMAFF. The CDR3 nucleotides read TGTGCCAGCAGCCCGACAGGGAGAGGAATGGCTTTCTTT.

The chain employs TRBV19 and TRBJ1-5; D is undetermined. CDR3 size: 13 residues. Trimming left V 4 bases short and J 3 bases short, with 7 bases between. From germline, CDR1 is LNHDA and CDR2 SQIVND (reference sequence). This CDR3 reads CASSTYVNQPQHF. The CDR3 DNA reads as TGTGCCAGTAGTACCTACGTCAATCAGCCCCAGCATTTT.

The chain couples TRBV27 to TRBJ2-5; D unclear. Germline assignment: CDR1 MNHEY and CDR2 SMNVEV (reference sequence). Trimming removed 8 bases at V and 5 bases at J, with 6 bases between. The CDR3 is 10 amino acids. The CDR3 loop is CASGRETQYF. The CDR3 DNA sequence: TGTGCCAGCGGAAGGGAGACCCAGTACTTC.

This clone was counted between two and nine times. V gene TRBV4-3 combines with J gene TRBJ2-3; 11 bases map to TRBD2. With 0 bases clipped from V and 8 bases from J, the junction kept 7 bases outside the gene matches. Germline lookup yields CDR1 LGHNA and CDR2 YSLEER. The CDR3 sequence is 16 residues long. CDR3 loop: CASSQDRSGGVSTQYF. The CDR3 bases are TGCGCCAGCAGCCAAGATCGTAGCGGGGGGGTATCTACGCAGTATTTT.

The chain uses TRBV6-1 and TRBJ2-5; D gene ambiguous. Trimming took off 6 bases at V and 4 bases at J, with 12 bases between the two ends. The CDR3 contains 13 residues. The germline V gene encodes CDR1 MNHNS and CDR2 SASEGT. The CDR3 sequence: CASRRDHGETQYF. The CDR3, as DNA: TGTGCCAGCAGAAGGGATCACGGAGAGACCCAGTACTTC.

This clone appeared a single time. The chain has TRBV18 and TRBJ2-2; tentative D call: TRBD2 (6 bases). This CDR3 spans 16 amino acids. V was pared by 3 bases and J by 3 bases, with 14 bases between. The germline gives CDR1 KGHSH, CDR2 LQKENI. The CDR3 here is CASSPREGRYTGELFF. DNA for the CDR3: TGTGCCAGCTCACCGCGGGAAGGTCGGTACACCGGGGAGCTGTTTTTT.